The rows below give T cell receptor beta chains drawn from one sample of a study of blood T cell repertoires in COVID-19. Profiling relied on immunoSEQ multiplex PCR, and the TCRdb table lists in-frame clones only, not all of them. The sample holds roughly 73,000 clones, around nine tenths seen once. The sequencing input was peripheral blood. The receptors here all came from a man between 65 and 79 years old with active or convalescent COVID-19. Both conserved end residues are part of each CDR3.

>TRBJ1-6|TRBV5-1
CASSFGTGVYNSPLHF
>TRBJ1-5|TRBV27
CASSSGQVNQPQHF
>TRBJ1-2|TRBV19
CASSERDRGGYTF
>TRBJ2-2|TRBV18
CASSPGQGFAAGELFF
>TRBJ1-1|TRBV5-1
CASSLALDREAFF
>TRBJ2-5|TRBV3-1/TRBV3-2
CASSQEGGQPTQYF
>TRBJ2-1|TRBV6-5
CASSRDNEQFF
>TRBJ2-3|TRBV14
CASSQDLATDTQYF
>TRBJ2-5|TRBV5-1
CASSLLLALGETQYF
>TRBJ2-1|TRBV3-1/TRBV3-2
CASSRRGQGTYNEQFF
>TRBJ1-1|TRBV19
CASSHPGGGTEAFF
>TRBJ1-2|TRBV7-8
CASSPREGLAGYTF
>TRBJ1-5|TRBV12-3/TRBV12-4
CASSRTGDQPQHF
>TRBJ1-5|TRBV28
CASSRDTGRNQPQHF
>TRBJ2-2|TRBV11-2
CASSLAGVGELFF
>TRBJ1-2|TRBV29-1
CSVVGQGYGYTF
>TRBJ1-1|TRBV12-5
CASGPYRGSTNTEAFF
>TRBJ1-5|TRBV10-2
CASSEGPGNQPQHF
>TRBJ2-4|TRBV5-4
CASSLFEGGLKNIQYF
>TRBJ1-1|TRBV5-1
CASSLGLGTEAFF
>TRBJ2-7|TRBV7-9
CASSNRDRGLYEQYF
>TRBJ1-2|TRBV6-5
CASRRTGAFGYTF
>TRBJ2-5|TRBV7-9
CASSLGVETQYF
>TRBJ1-5|TRBV19
CASRRQDFQPQHF
>TRBJ1-4|TRBV29-1
CSARGQRREKLFF
>TRBJ2-5|TRBV5-1
CASSLEAGGLETQYF
>TRBJ2-2|TRBV5-1
CASSPGGQRPRELFF
>TRBJ2-1|TRBV29-1
CSVSEIAGGNEQFF
>TRBJ2-5|TRBV3-1/TRBV3-2
CASSQSSVGLGGQETQYF
>TRBJ2-5|TRBV23-1
CASSHRTSGEETQYF
>TRBJ1-5|TRBV6-1
CASSDGGALSAQHF
>TRBJ1-5|TRBV10-1
CASTKGDRADQPQHF
>TRBJ2-5|TRBV6-1
CASSENGAKSQETQYF
>TRBJ1-2|TRBV5-8
CASSWSQGEGYTF
>TRBJ1-2|TRBV11-2
CASSYPRGNYGYTF
>TRBJ1-2|TRBV5-4
CASSTGQGVEGYTF
>TRBJ1-2|TRBV9
CASSVGGAEGYTF
>TRBJ1-2|TRBV19
CASIPNVRHHYGYTF
>TRBJ2-7|TRBV18
CASSPPVSGMLEQYF
>TRBJ2-7|TRBV9
CASSGLAASEQYF
>TRBJ2-7|TRBV27
CASSLKDRSYEQYF
>TRBJ2-2|TRBV5-1
CASSLRQTGELFF
>TRBJ1-6|TRBV3-1/TRBV3-2
CASSPSPQGGSYNSPLHF
>TRBJ2-7|TRBV5-1
CASSPGTGNYEQYF
>TRBJ2-1|TRBV6-1
CASSERGGLRQFF
>TRBJ1-5|TRBV28
CASSFSEVENNQPQHF
>TRBJ1-2|TRBV6-1
CASSEVGANYGYTF
>TRBJ2-7|TRBV5-1
CASSLKGTGYEQYF
>TRBJ2-7|TRBV21-1
CASSKGYRGPYEQYF
>TRBJ2-6|TRBV6-2/TRBV6-3
CASSYGRLSGANVLTF
>TRBJ1-6|TRBV19
CASSARGRGSPLHF
>TRBJ1-4|TRBV5-1
CASRPDREGEKLFF
>TRBJ2-5|TRBV29-1
CSVGRGALQETQYF
>TRBJ1-4|TRBV5-1
CASSLGLAGGWTNEKLFF
>TRBJ1-1|TRBV28
CASSTPGQGVWAFF